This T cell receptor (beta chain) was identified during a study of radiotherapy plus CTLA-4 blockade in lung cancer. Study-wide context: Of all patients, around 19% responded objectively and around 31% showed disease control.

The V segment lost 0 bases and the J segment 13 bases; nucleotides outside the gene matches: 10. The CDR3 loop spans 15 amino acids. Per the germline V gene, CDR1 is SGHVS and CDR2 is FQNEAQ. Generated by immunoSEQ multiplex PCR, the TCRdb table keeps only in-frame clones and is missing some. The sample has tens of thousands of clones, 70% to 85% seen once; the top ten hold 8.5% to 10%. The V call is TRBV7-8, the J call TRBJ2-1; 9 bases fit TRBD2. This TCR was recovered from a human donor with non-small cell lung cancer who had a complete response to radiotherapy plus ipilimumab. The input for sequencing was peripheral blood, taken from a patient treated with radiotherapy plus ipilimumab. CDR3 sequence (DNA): TGTGCCAGCAGCTTAGCTACCCTTAGCGGGGGACAACAGTTCTTC. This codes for CASSLATLSGGQQFF.